The 23 T cell receptor beta chains below were found in one sample sequenced in a study of shared clonotypes between healthy human individuals. The table came from immunoSEQ multiplex PCR; TCRdb's copy has only in-frame clones and leaves some out. Among some 2.4 million clones listed, 93% were seen once. Input material: naive CD4+ T cells from PBMCs. Stated subset: CD45RA+ positively selected. All receptors come from a man younger than 35 in good health. Some clones in this sample may be carry-over from other donors' samples.

This clone was counted once. V and J are TRBV28 and TRBJ1-6; no reliable D call. The V end was cut by 7 bases, the J end by 0 bases, with 13 bases between. The CDR3 spans 16 residues. Germline loops: CDR1 MDHEN, CDR2 SYDVKM. The CDR3 loop is CASKLGGSSYNSPLHF. In DNA form, the CDR3 reads TGTGCCAGCAAACTGGGAGGGAGCTCCTATAATTCACCCCTCCACTTT.

This clone was seen a single time. CDR3 loop: CASSELGAGYTF. The CDR3 DNA follows: TGTGCCAGCAGTGAATTGGGGGCTGGCTACACCTTC. The gene calls are TRBV2 and TRBJ1-2, with D maybe TRBD1 (6 bases). The germline V gene has CDR1 SNHLY and CDR2 FYNNEI. CDR3 size: 12 residues. V lost 2 bases and J lost 7, with 8 bases in between.

The rearrangement links TRBV20-1 to TRBJ2-7; no clear D. The CDR3 has 11 amino acids. V was trimmed by 3 bases and J by 7 bases, leaving 10 bases between them. The germline V gene encodes CDR1 DFQATT and CDR2 SNEGSKA (reference sequence). In DNA, the CDR3 is TGCAGTGCTAGTGGGCCCGCGGAGCAGTACTTC. It specifies CSASGPAEQYF.

The chain uses TRBV25-1 and TRBJ2-6; unclear D gene. This CDR3 contains 14 residues. The ends were cut back, 4 bases at V and 4 bases at J, with 8 bases in the middle. The germline gives CDR1 MGHDK, CDR2 SYGVNS. The chain's CDR3 is CASSGTLGANVLTF. The DNA of the CDR3 is TGTGCCAGCAGTGGGACCCTGGGGGCCAACGTCCTGACTTTC.

The chain couples TRBV6-5 to TRBJ2-7; the D is unclear. The germline V gene has CDR1 MNHEY and CDR2 SVGAGI. The CDR3 loop spans 14 amino acids. Trimming took off 6 bases at V and 0 bases at J, with 12 bases between the two ends. The CDR3 region is CASSRLRTSYEQYF. The CDR3 nucleotides are TGTGCCAGCAGCCGACTCCGGACCTCCTACGAGCAGTACTTC.

Of note for this clone: Different DNA sequences within this sample yield the same CDR3. The V gene is TRBV2, the J gene TRBJ2-5, with 7 bases matching TRBD1. There are 13 residues in the CDR3. In germline, CDR1 is SNHLY, CDR2 FYNNEI. The V segment lost 6 bases and the J segment 5 bases; nucleotides outside the gene matches: 6. The CDR3 nucleotides are TGTGCCAGCAGCGAGGGGGCAGGGGAGACCCAGTACTTC. Its translation: CASSEGAGETQYF. Looking up the rest from reference TRBV2 and TRBJ2-5 gives the full variable domain: EPEVTQTPSHQVTQMGQEVILRCVPISNHLYFYWYRQILGQKVEFLVSFYNNEISEKSEIFDDQFSVERPDGSNFTLKIRSTKLEDSAMYFCASSEGAGETQYFGPGTRLLVL.

V and J are TRBV5-5 and TRBJ2-3, with a possible D match to TRBD2 (6 bases). CDR3 length: 14 amino acids. Looked up from germline, CDR1 is SGHKS and CDR2 is YYEKEE (reference sequence). Trimming removed 6 bases from V and 6 bases from J, with 17 bases in between. The CDR3 sequence is CASTEGTPGDTQYF. The CDR3, as DNA: TGTGCCAGCACCGAAGGGACTCCCGGGGATACGCAGTATTTT.

V gene TRBV2 combines with J gene TRBJ2-7, with D tentatively TRBD1 (5 bases). The V end lost 4 bases, the J end lost 3 bases, and 13 bases lay between the germline ends. CDR3 length: 14 residues. From germline, CDR1 is SNHLY and CDR2 FYNNEI. This chain's CDR3 is CASSADSPIYEQYF. CDR3 nucleotide sequence: TGTGCCAGCAGTGCTGACAGCCCTATCTACGAGCAGTACTTC. Full variable domain (rest looked up from reference TRBV2 and TRBJ2-7): EPEVTQTPSHQVTQMGQEVILRCVPISNHLYFYWYRQILGQKVEFLVSFYNNEISEKSEIFDDQFSVERPDGSNFTLKIRSTKLEDSAMYFCASSADSPIYEQYFGPGTRLTVT.

The J gene is TRBJ1-2, the V gene TRBV10-3, with D tentatively TRBD1 (6 bases). Trimming shortened V by 2 bases and J by 4 bases, and 14 bases separated the two germline ends. Germline CDR1 and CDR2: ENHRY and SYGVKD. The CDR3 length is 15 residues. CDR3 sequence (DNA): TGTGCCATCAGTGAGGCCTTCGGGACATCCTATGGCTACACCTTC. Residues: CAISEAFGTSYGYTF.

The V call is TRBV19, the J call TRBJ1-1; 7 positions agree with TRBD1. CDR1 is LNHDA and CDR2 is SQIVND in the germline V gene (reference sequence). This CDR3 has 15 residues. The J segment lost 3 bases and the V segment lost 6 bases, leaving 10 bases of the junction unmatched. The CDR3 here is CASSRQGRWDTEAFF. The CDR3 region has the DNA TGTGCCAGTAGCCGACAGGGTAGGTGGGACACTGAAGCTTTCTTT. The whole variable domain, remainder taken from reference TRBV19 and TRBJ1-1, is DGGITQSPKYLFRKEGQNVTLSCEQNLNHDAMYWYRQDPGQGLRLIYYSQIVNDFQKGDIAEGYSVSREKKESFPLTVTSAQKNPTAFYLCASSRQGRWDTEAFFGQGTRLTVV.

The chain has TRBV2 and TRBJ2-7; TRBD2 matches at 8 bases. The V and J ends lost 7 bases and 2 bases, in that order; junction bases with no gene match: 4. This CDR3 region has 13 residues. Germline CDR1 reads SNHLY; CDR2 reads FYNNEI. CDR3 sequence reads: CASTPGLAYEQYF. In DNA, the CDR3 is TGTGCCAGCACGCCGGGACTAGCCTACGAGCAGTACTTC.

In this sample, this clone turned up a few times. The same CDR3 also results from other DNA sequences found in this sample. This chain links TRBV6-5 with TRBJ2-5; no clear D gene. V shed 0 bases and J shed 2 bases, with 7 bases lying between them. CDR1 and CDR2 from the germline V gene are MNHEY and SVGAGI. This CDR3 spans 14 amino acids. The CDR3 is CASSYSYLQETQYF. The CDR3 DNA sequence: TGTGCCAGCAGTTACTCGTACCTTCAAGAGACCCAGTACTTC.

The rearrangement links TRBV5-1 to TRBJ2-2, with 8 bases lining up with TRBD1. J gave up 6 bases and V 3 bases, and 10 bases lay outside the gene matches. Germline V gives CDR1 SGHRS, CDR2 YFSETQ. The CDR3 has 16 residues. CDR3 protein: CASSWGNRGSAGELFF. The DNA of the CDR3 is TGCGCCAGCAGCTGGGGAAACAGGGGGAGCGCCGGGGAGCTGTTTTTT.

CDR3 sequence (DNA): TGCAGCGTTGAGGGGTATGGGGGAGACACAGATACGCAGTATTTT. This translates into CSVEGYGGDTDTQYF. The chain carries TRBV29-1 and TRBJ2-3; the D call may be TRBD1 or TRBD2 (5 bases each). V lost 3 bases and J lost 2, with 15 bases in between. The CDR3 spans 15 residues. The germline CDR1 and CDR2 sequences are SQVTM and ANQGSEA.

The chain is built from TRBV19 and TRBJ2-6, with a possible D match to TRBD2 (5 bases). Germline CDR1 LNHDA, CDR2 SQIVND (reference sequence). Trimming shortened V by 7 bases and J by 1 base, and 14 bases separated the two germline ends. The CDR3 has 16 residues. For the CDR3, the DNA is TGTGCCAGTAATGAGCGGAGGCCATCTGGGGCCAACGTCCTGACTTTC. Translation gives CASNERRPSGANVLTF.

CDR3 in DNA: TGTGCCAGCAGTCCGCCGCTAGGGGGAAAACTGTTTTTT. It specifies CASSPPLGGKLFF. The rearrangement uses TRBV25-1 and TRBJ1-4; weak D call: TRBD1 (6 bases). Germline CDR1 and CDR2: MGHDK and SYGVNS. The CDR3 runs to 13 residues. Trimming pared 5 bases from V and 10 bases from J, leaving 14 bases between.

The chain uses TRBV19 and TRBJ2-5, with 7 bases identical to TRBD1. The CDR3 loop spans 15 amino acids. J gave up 4 bases and V 5 bases, and 10 bases lay outside the gene matches. CDR1 and CDR2 (germline): LNHDA, SQIVND (reference sequence). Here the CDR3 DNA reads TGTGCCAGTAGTTATGACAGGGACCGGTCAGAGACCCAGTACTTC. Its protein is CASSYDRDRSETQYF.

The V and J genes are TRBV18 and TRBJ2-6; D remains ambiguous. The CDR3 length is 14 residues. Germline values: CDR1 KGHSH, CDR2 LQKENI. The V and J ends lost 3 bases and 0 bases respectively, with 3 bases between them. This CDR3 is CASSPNSGANVLTF. The CDR3 nucleotides are TGTGCCAGCTCACCGAACTCTGGGGCCAACGTCCTGACTTTC.

The chain combines TRBV14 with TRBJ1-1; 7 nucleotides match TRBD1. Looked up from germline, CDR1 is SGHDN and CDR2 is FVKESK. This CDR3 is 14 amino acids long. The trim removed 7 bases at V and 2 bases at J, leaving 7 bases unmatched. CDR3 sequence reads: CASNLTGPNTEAFF. The CDR3 region has the DNA TGTGCCAGCAACCTGACAGGGCCCAACACTGAAGCTTTCTTT.

Notes on this clone: The same CDR3 arises from other DNA sequences in this sample as well. The rearrangement links TRBV2 to TRBJ2-6; D is ambiguous. CDR3 size: 16 residues. Germline CDR1 reads SNHLY; CDR2 reads FYNNEI. Trimming stripped 4 bases from V and 0 bases from J, with 10 bases between. This CDR3 reads CASSVQHLSGANVLTF. CDR3 bases: TGTGCCAGCAGTGTGCAACATCTCTCTGGGGCCAACGTCCTGACTTTC. The complete variable domain, with remaining parts taken from reference TRBV2 and TRBJ2-6, reads EPEVTQTPSHQVTQMGQEVILRCVPISNHLYFYWYRQILGQKVEFLVSFYNNEISEKSEIFDDQFSVERPDGSNFTLKIRSTKLEDSAMYFCASSVQHLSGANVLTFGAGSRLTVL.

The J gene is TRBJ1-1, the V gene TRBV14; weak D call: TRBD1 (5 bases). Trimming took off 3 bases at V and 0 bases at J, with 8 bases between the two ends. The CDR3 is 14 residues long. CDR1 is SGHDN and CDR2 is FVKESK in the germline V gene. The CDR3 sequence is CASSHGGMNTEAFF. For the CDR3, the DNA is TGTGCCAGCAGCCACGGGGGGATGAACACTGAAGCTTTCTTT.

This chain connects TRBV28 to TRBJ1-1; maybe TRBD1 (5 bases). Germline CDR1 and CDR2: MDHEN and SYDVKM. The CDR3 extends over 19 amino acids. Trimming took off 6 bases at V and 3 bases at J, with 29 bases between the two ends. This chain's CDR3 is CASSPISEGDRGLDTEAFF. The CDR3 region has the DNA TGTGCCAGCAGCCCTATTAGTGAAGGGGACCGAGGACTCGACACTGAAGCTTTCTTT.

This clone occurred once. The rearrangement joins TRBV7-9 to TRBJ2-5; the D gene could be TRBD1 or TRBD2 (5 bases each). The CDR3 extends over 13 amino acids. V lost 3 bases, J lost 5 bases, and 10 bases lay in between. Germline V CDR1 and CDR2: SEHNR, FQNEAQ (reference sequence). Here the CDR3 reads CASSLRGSETQYF. The DNA of the CDR3 is TGTGCCAGCAGCTTGAGGGGTTCGGAGACCCAGTACTTC.